The clone carrying this TCR beta chain has just a few counts. Germline V CDR1 and CDR2: MDHEN, SYDVKM. The CDR3 consists of 14 residues. V was clipped by 10 bases and J by 2 bases; unmatched bases: 7. These data are taken from a study of molecular identifiers for immune sequencing clone quantification. Preparation methods for the bulk TCR libraries were those previously described, with listed TCR primers. A single record per CDR3 protein comes from TCRdb applying MiXCR to the PCR reads. The table has about 630,000 distinct CDR3 sequences, less than 30% seen once. Naive CD8 T cells underwent sorting with the CD8+CD4-CCR7+CD45RA+ definition.

The sequence was obtained from a human donor in good health. Some libraries in this study had Jurkat cell RNA spiked in. The rearrangement links TRBV28 to TRBJ1-3; the match to TRBD1 covers 8 bases. The sample comprised naive CD8+ T cells from blood, with Jurkat cell RNA spiked in. Stated subset: FACS-sorted CD8+CD4-CCR7+CD45RA+ naive T cells. The CDR3, as DNA: TGTGCCATTAACAGGGGGATGACTGGAAACACCATATATTTT. Its protein product is CAINRGMTGNTIYF.